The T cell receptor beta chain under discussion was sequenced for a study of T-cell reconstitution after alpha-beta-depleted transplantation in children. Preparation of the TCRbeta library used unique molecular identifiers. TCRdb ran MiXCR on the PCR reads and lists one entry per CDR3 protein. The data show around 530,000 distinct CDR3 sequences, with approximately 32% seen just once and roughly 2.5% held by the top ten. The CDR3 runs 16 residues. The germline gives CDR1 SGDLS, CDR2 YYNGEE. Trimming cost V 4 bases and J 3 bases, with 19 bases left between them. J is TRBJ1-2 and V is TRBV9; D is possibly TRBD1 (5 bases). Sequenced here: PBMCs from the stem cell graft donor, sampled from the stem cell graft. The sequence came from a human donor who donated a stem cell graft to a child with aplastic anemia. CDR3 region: CASSPGGGALDYGYTF. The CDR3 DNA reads TGTGCCAGCAGCCCAGGCGGGGGAGCCCTGGACTATGGCTACACCTTC.